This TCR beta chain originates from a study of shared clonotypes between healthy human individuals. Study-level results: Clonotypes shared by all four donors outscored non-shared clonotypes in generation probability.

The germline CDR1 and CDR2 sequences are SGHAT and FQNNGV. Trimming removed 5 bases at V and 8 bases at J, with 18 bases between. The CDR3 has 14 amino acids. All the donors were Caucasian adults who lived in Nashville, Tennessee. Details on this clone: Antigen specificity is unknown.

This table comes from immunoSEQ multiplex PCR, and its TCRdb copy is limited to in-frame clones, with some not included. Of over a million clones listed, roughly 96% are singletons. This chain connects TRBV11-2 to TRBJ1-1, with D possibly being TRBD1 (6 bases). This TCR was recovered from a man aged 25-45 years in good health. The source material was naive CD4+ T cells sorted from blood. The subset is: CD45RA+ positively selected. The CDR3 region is CASSIGTPNGEAFF. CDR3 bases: TGTGCCAGCAGCATCGGGACACCGAACGGAGAAGCTTTCTTT.